The rows below give T cell receptor beta chains drawn from one sample of a study of T cell changes during pregnancy in multiple sclerosis. Measured with immunoSEQ multiplex PCR; TCRdb has only the in-frame clones, and not every one. The sample consists of under 60,000 clones, roughly 90% of them appearing once. Sequenced here: CD4+ T cells from peripheral blood mononuclear cells, sampled after pregnancy. These receptors all come from a female donor with multiple sclerosis, enrolled in a pregnancy study. The CDR3 runs from the conserved cysteine through the conserved F or W. Each record gives: V gene, J gene, D gene, CDR3 protein, CDR3 DNA. D genes are given only for firm matches.

TRBV7-6	TRBJ2-7	TRBD1	CASSLGGTGGVYEQYF	TGTGCCAGCAGCTTAGGGGGGACAGGGGGCGTCTACGAGCAGTACTTC
TRBV5-1	TRBJ2-5	TRBD2	CASSRGEIQETQYF	TGCGCCAGCAGCCGGGGGGAGATCCAAGAGACCCAGTACTTC
TRBV10-3	TRBJ1-4	TRBD1	CAISEPGQGNEKLFF	TGTGCCATCAGTGAGCCGGGACAGGGAAATGAAAAACTGTTTTTT
TRBV6-5	TRBJ1-1	.	CASLTKLGGNTEAFF	TGTGCCAGCTTAACCAAGCTGGGGGGGAACACTGAAGCTTTCTTT
TRBV7-3	TRBJ2-3	TRBD2	CASSLGPGTSITQYF	TGTGCCAGCAGCTTAGGCCCCGGGACTAGCATTACGCAGTATTTT
TRBV7-9	TRBJ1-2	.	CASSLDGVPQGYGYTF	TGTGCCAGCAGCTTAGATGGGGTTCCGCAGGGGTATGGCTACACCTTC
TRBV6-4	TRBJ2-2	.	CASSDLRFGELFF	TGTGCCAGCAGTGACCTTAGATTCGGGGAGCTGTTTTTT
TRBV18	TRBJ1-1	.	CASSAGLAVAAFF	TGTGCCAGCTCAGCGGGCCTTGCCGTTGCGGCTTTCTTT
TRBV2	TRBJ1-5	.	CASRGGAGVGQPQHF	TGTGCCAGCAGGGGGGGGGCGGGCGTAGGGCAGCCCCAGCATTTT
TRBV7-9	TRBJ1-1	.	CASSLGGANTEAFF	TGTGCCAGCAGCTTGGGGGGAGCGAACACTGAAGCTTTCTTT
TRBV6-4	TRBJ1-2	.	CAILCGYTF	TGTGCCATCCTTTGTGGCTACACCTTC
TRBV19	TRBJ2-3	TRBD2	CASSIGRGGDTQYF	TGTGCCAGTAGTATTGGGCGGGGGGGGGATACGCAGTATTTT
TRBV5-6	TRBJ2-7	.	CASSLAYRDEQYF	TGTGCCAGCAGCTTGGCCTACAGGGACGAGCAGTACTTC
TRBV27	TRBJ1-5	.	CASSSPSGGQPQHF	TGTGCCAGCAGTTCCCCGAGCGGGGGCCAGCCCCAGCATTTT
TRBV9	TRBJ2-3	.	CASSEVASDTQYF	TGTGCCAGCAGCGAGGTAGCCTCAGATACGCAGTATTTT
TRBV30	TRBJ1-6	TRBD1	CAWSVGDRDNSPLHF	TGTGCCTGGAGTGTAGGGGACAGAGATAATTCACCCCTCCACTTT
TRBV19	TRBJ1-1	.	CASASGREAFF	TGTGCCAGTGCTAGTGGGAGGGAAGCTTTCTTT
TRBV9	TRBJ1-2	.	CASSVARGYGYTF	TGTGCCAGCAGCGTAGCTCGCGGCTATGGCTACACCTTC
TRBV30	TRBJ1-1	.	CAWTGGQWDTEAFF	TGTGCCTGGACCGGAGGGCAGTGGGACACTGAAGCTTTCTTT
TRBV2	TRBJ1-6	.	CASSEESGQNNSPLHF	TGTGCCAGCAGTGAAGAGTCAGGGCAAAATAATTCACCCCTCCACTTT
TRBV14	TRBJ1-2	.	CASSQDLGGWNGYTF	TGTGCCAGCAGCCAAGATTTGGGGGGATGGAATGGCTACACCTTC
TRBV6-5	TRBJ1-2	.	CASRADGANYGYTF	TGTGCCAGCAGAGCGGACGGAGCTAACTATGGCTACACCTTC
TRBV7-2	TRBJ2-2	TRBD2	CASSLALAGGGELFF	TGTGCCAGCAGCTTAGCCCTAGCGGGGGGCGGGGAGCTGTTTTTT
TRBV19	TRBJ2-6	.	CASSPTGANVLTF	TGTGCCAGTAGCCCCACTGGGGCCAACGTCCTGACTTTC
TRBV2	TRBJ2-5	TRBD2	CASSPRRGGRKGQETQYF	TGTGCCAGCAGTCCAAGGCGGGGGGGGCGTAAGGGCCAAGAGACCCAGTACTTC
TRBV5-4	TRBJ1-1	.	CASRRGGLNTEAFF	TGTGCCAGCAGAAGGGGAGGTTTGAACACTGAAGCTTTCTTT
TRBV5-6	TRBJ2-5	.	CASSLDRMGETQYF	TGTGCCAGCAGCTTGGACAGGATGGGGGAGACCCAGTACTTC